The 12 T cell receptor beta chains presented below share a single source sample, sequenced in a study of T cell responses to AZD1222 COVID-19 vaccine. This table comes from immunoSEQ multiplex PCR, and its TCRdb copy is limited to in-frame clones, with some not included. The sample has 210,000 or so clones, 93% seen once. The starting material was peripheral blood, obtained on day 0 of MenACWY control vaccination. These receptors all stem from an adult in good health.

The J gene is TRBJ1-4, the V gene TRBV11-2; D perhaps matches TRBD1 (6 bases). V was trimmed by 0 bases and J by 8 bases, leaving 19 bases between them. The CDR3 runs 17 residues. CDR1 and CDR2 (germline): SGHAT, FQNNGV. For the CDR3, the DNA is TGTGCCAGCAGCTTAGATGTAGGGGGTAGCGTCGGCGAAAAACTGTTTTTT. Its translation is CASSLDVGGSVGEKLFF.

The CDR3 sequence: CASSDRGGEKLFF. The CDR3 DNA is TGTGCCAGCAGTGACAGGGGGGGTGAAAAACTGTTTTTT. This sequence joins TRBV2 and TRBJ1-4; 7 positions match TRBD1. There are 13 residues in the CDR3. Germline trimming cut 3 bases from V and 7 bases from J; bases unmatched to any gene: 2. Germline assignment: CDR1 SNHLY and CDR2 FYNNEI.

The chain couples TRBV5-4 to TRBJ2-5; 11 bases are a match to TRBD1. Germline-derived CDR1 and CDR2 are SGHNT and YYREEE (reference sequence). The V segment lost 4 bases and the J segment 4 bases; nucleotides outside the gene matches: 6. The CDR3 is 15 residues long. The CDR3 DNA reads TGTGCCAGCAGCCAGGACAGGGGGCGAGGAGAGACCCAGTACTTC. Translating gives CASSQDRGRGETQYF.

The CDR3 bases are TGTGCCAGCAGTCGACAGGGGGCCTATGGCTACACCTTC. It codes for CASSRQGAYGYTF. The chain is built from TRBV12-3 or TRBV12-4 and TRBJ1-2, with TRBD1 matching over 10 bases. V lost 5 bases and J lost 4; bases outside the gene matches: 1. The length of the CDR3 is 13 residues.

The V gene is TRBV5-6, the J gene TRBJ1-2; D remains unclear. The V end lost 4 bases, the J end lost 8 bases, and 18 bases lay between the germline ends. Germline V CDR1 and CDR2: SGHDT, YYEEEE. The CDR3 is 14 amino acids. CDR3 nucleotides: TGTGCCAGCAGCCCTTGGGGTCGCCTGTCCGGCTACACCTTC. Translation: CASSPWGRLSGYTF. Based on the CDR3 plus reference TRBV5-6 and TRBJ1-2, the full variable domain is DAGVTQSPTHLIKTRGQQVTLRCSPKSGHDTVSWYQQALGQGPQFIFQYYEEEERQRGNFPDRFSGHQFPNYSSELNVNALLLGDSALYLCASSPWGRLSGYTFGSGTRLTVV.

This clone is a singleton in its sample. This chain connects TRBV6-2 or TRBV6-3 to TRBJ1-5; TRBD1 matches 8 bases. The CDR3 has 14 residues. CDR1 is MNHEY and CDR2 is SVGEGT in the germline V gene. The V and J ends lost 4 bases and 6 bases, in that order; junction bases with no gene match: 5. The CDR3 loop reads CASSSQGGAQPQHF. In DNA form, the CDR3 reads TGTGCCAGCAGTTCACAGGGGGGAGCTCAGCCCCAGCATTTT.

V is TRBV30 and J is TRBJ2-3, with D possibly matching TRBD2 (6 bases). The CDR3 is 13 residues long. Germline CDR1 is GTSNPN and CDR2 is SVGIG (reference sequence). The V and J ends lost 3 bases and 4 bases respectively, with 11 bases between them. The CDR3 is CAWSARLADTQYF. The DNA for the CDR3 is TGTGCCTGGAGCGCCAGACTAGCAGATACGCAGTATTTT. Filled out from reference TRBV30 and TRBJ2-3, the complete variable domain reads SQTIHQWPATLVQPVGSPLSLECTVEGTSNPNLYWYRQAAGRGLQLLFYSVGIGQISSEVPQNLSASRPQDRQFILSSKKLLLSDSGFYLCAWSARLADTQYFGPGTRLTVL.

The chain combines TRBV6-5 with TRBJ1-2; no firm D call. From germline, CDR1 is MNHEY and CDR2 SVGAGI. The CDR3 contains 13 residues. V was pared by 10 bases and J by 6 bases, with 18 bases between. The CDR3 DNA is TGTGCCACACGTCCCCCGTTGAAACATGGCTACACCTTC. Protein sequence: CATRPPLKHGYTF.

This clone was detected once. V usage is TRBV6-5 and J usage is TRBJ1-2; TRBD1 agrees at 9 bases. The germline gives CDR1 MNHEY, CDR2 SVGAGI. The CDR3 runs to 16 residues. The J segment lost 5 bases and the V segment lost 1 base, leaving 8 bases of the junction unmatched. CDR3 residues: CASSYLQGAEGYGYTF. CDR3 nucleotide sequence: TGTGCCAGCAGTTACTTACAGGGGGCCGAAGGGTATGGCTACACCTTC.

The V and J genes are TRBV18 and TRBJ1-1; D perhaps matches TRBD1 (6 bases). Germline V lookup: CDR1 KGHSH, CDR2 LQKENI. The V gene lost 0 bases and the J gene lost 0 bases, with 11 bases spanning the gap. This CDR3 has 16 residues. The DNA for the CDR3 is TGTGCCAGCTCACCACCGAGACAGGCTCTGAACACTGAAGCTTTCTTT. Translation gives CASSPPRQALNTEAFF.

CDR3 loop: CASRGGGNTIYF. The CDR3 nucleotides are TGTGCCAGCAGGGGGGGTGGAAACACCATATATTTT. This chain uses TRBV2 with TRBJ1-3, with D tentatively TRBD1 (5 bases). Trimming pared 6 bases from V and 3 bases from J, leaving 6 bases between. CDR1 and CDR2 from the germline V gene are SNHLY and FYNNEI. The CDR3 consists of 12 residues.

V and J are TRBV3-1 (or the pseudogene TRBV3-2) and TRBJ1-4; D is ambiguous. The CDR3 contains 16 residues. V was clipped by 4 bases and J by 6 bases, with 18 bases between them. CDR1 and CDR2 from the germline V gene are LGHDT and YNNKEL (reference sequence). In DNA form, the CDR3 reads TGTGCCAGCAGCCCCCACAGAAGTAGGCCCGATGAAAAACTGTTTTTT. This codes for CASSPHRSRPDEKLFF.